The T cell receptor beta chain under discussion was sequenced for a study of radiotherapy plus CTLA-4 blockade in lung cancer. General observations from the study: Response was reportedly best predicted by early blood T cell clone dynamics, with interferon-beta. Expansion of tumor-derived TCR clones was observed in blood after radiotherapy plus ipilimumab.

Some clones are missing from TCRdb's copy, which holds only in-frame ones; the method was immunoSEQ multiplex PCR. Of 11,000 to 15,000 clones detected, approximately 89% appear once; the ten largest clones hold 13% to 15%. Focal radiation plus CTLA-4 blockade with ipilimumab was given to patients with chemo-refractory metastatic non-small-cell lung cancer. CDR3 length: 14 residues. V was pared by 4 bases and J by 2 bases, with 5 bases of the junction left unmatched. From germline, CDR1 is SGHRS and CDR2 YFSETQ. A note on this clone: Its antigen is unidentified.

The chain has TRBV5-1 and TRBJ1-1, with 7 nucleotides matching TRBD1. The TCR was taken from a human donor with non-small cell lung cancer that progressed on radiotherapy plus ipilimumab. Some clones in this sample may be carry-over from other donors' samples. The input for sequencing was peripheral blood, taken from a patient treated with radiotherapy plus ipilimumab. The CDR3 sequence is CASSPGTANTEAFF. The CDR3 region has the DNA TGCGCCAGCAGCCCCGGGACAGCTAACACTGAAGCTTTCTTT.